Below, one T cell receptor beta chain is given with its context. The data originate from a study of shared T cell receptors in the human thymus. Repertoires were generated with immunoSEQ multiplex PCR, while TCRdb's copy carries only in-frame clones and drops some. The data hold under 700,000 clones, with about 80% observed a single time. The length of the CDR3 is 15 residues. Germline CDR1 SGHVS, CDR2 FNYEAQ. Trimming took 1 base from V and 7 from J; bases not matched to a gene: 6. These data were likewise used in another study, on human thymus T cells. That report notes: Corrective surgery for congenital heart defects was being performed on the healthy Finnish infants who were the donors. The related literature has documented a marked overlap of thymic repertoires among unrelated individuals.

The clonotype originates from a boy in the first two years of life with a congenital heart defect. The V call is TRBV7-6, the J call TRBJ1-4, with 7 bases fitting TRBD1. The source material was thymocytes. The CDR3 region is CASSLGRGGCEKLFF. Written as DNA, the CDR3 is TGTGCCAGCAGCTTAGGAAGAGGGGGCTGTGAAAAACTGTTTTTT.